This TCR beta chain stems from a study of T cell repertoires in cytomegalovirus infection. Background on the study: Matching HLA type, along with CMV infection, was indicated by public TCR beta signatures.

TCRdb re-called the reads with MiXCR, one entry per CDR3 protein. The table shows 110,000 or so distinct CDR3 sequences, with 30% to 35% occurring only once. Regarding the study as a whole: Identification of carriers of CMV plus the relevant HLA was achieved through cumulative public TCR beta family frequency.

This clonotype was found many times. Antigen: not known. The CDR3 runs to 13 residues. V dropped 6 bases and J dropped 6; count of bases not matched to a gene: 2. Germline V CDR1 and CDR2: SNHLY, FYNNEI. The chain is built from TRBV2 and TRBJ2-3; 11 positions agree with TRBD2. This clonotype originated in a human donor in good health (CMV status not recorded). Some clones in this sample may be carry-over from other donors' samples. Material: CD8+ T cells from cultured PBMCs, obtained from culture after CMV antigen stimulation. For the CDR3, the DNA is TGTGCCAGCAGCCGACTAGCGGGGGATACGCAGTATTTT. As protein: CASSRLAGDTQYF.